Below, 6 T cell receptor beta chains from the same sample are listed, as sequenced in a study of T cell responses to AZD1222 COVID-19 vaccine. The data were produced by immunoSEQ multiplex PCR, yet TCRdb's version contains in-frame clones alone and is incomplete. The top ten clones hold roughly 4.3% of a sample with some 140,000 clones, around four fifths of them seen once. The source was peripheral blood, collected on day 0 of AZD1222 vaccination. The receptors come from an adult in good health.

The chain recombines TRBV27 with TRBJ1-6, with 11 bases that match TRBD1. The V segment lost 8 bases and the J segment 9 bases; nucleotides outside the gene matches: 6. There are 14 residues in the CDR3. Germline V CDR1 and CDR2: MNHEY, SMNVEV (reference sequence). CDR3 nucleotide sequence: TGTGCCAGCCGACCCGGGACAGGGGGTTCACCCCTCCACTTT. Translation: CASRPGTGGSPLHF.

The rearrangement links TRBV7-9 to TRBJ1-2; possibly TRBD1 for D (5 bases). This CDR3 region has 16 residues. From germline, CDR1 is SEHNR and CDR2 FQNEAQ (reference sequence). V dropped 5 bases and J dropped 0 bases, with 16 bases sitting between them. CDR3 region: CASSPTGRAANYGYTF. DNA for the CDR3: TGTGCCAGCAGCCCCACGGGACGAGCAGCTAACTATGGCTACACCTTC.

There are a few counts of this clone. The rearrangement links TRBV6-5 to TRBJ2-7, with a possible D match to TRBD2 (6 bases). This CDR3 comprises 12 residues. Trimming cost V 8 bases and J 2 bases, with 10 bases left between them. CDR1 and CDR2 (germline): MNHEY, SVGAGI. This CDR3 reads CASGTFPYEQYF. CDR3 bases: TGTGCCAGCGGGACTTTCCCCTACGAGCAGTACTTC.

The rearrangement joins TRBV9 to TRBJ2-3, with TRBD1 as a possible D gene (5 bases). CDR1 SGDLS and CDR2 YYNGEE come from the germline V gene. The CDR3 has 15 amino acids. V shed 3 bases and J shed 8 bases, with 19 bases lying between them. CDR3: CASSETMGQIGTQYF. Here the CDR3 DNA reads TGTGCCAGCAGCGAAACTATGGGGCAAATCGGTACGCAGTATTTT.

V usage is TRBV30 and J usage is TRBJ1-2; D uncertain. This CDR3 contains 14 residues. CDR1 is GTSNPN and CDR2 is SVGIG in the germline V gene (reference sequence). V lost 4 bases and J 0 bases, leaving 12 bases between the germline ends. The CDR3 sequence is CAWTILSTNYGYTF. The CDR3 region has the DNA TGTGCCTGGACGATTTTGTCTACTAACTATGGCTACACCTTC.

V and J are TRBV28 and TRBJ1-1, with D possibly TRBD1 on 6 matching bases. Trimming took 1 base from V and 8 from J, leaving 17 bases between them. Per the germline V gene, CDR1 is MDHEN and CDR2 is SYDVKM. The CDR3 runs to 15 residues. The CDR3 nucleotides are TGTGCCAGCAGTTTATCCCGGGGAGGGGGGAAGGAAGCTTTCTTT. Its translation: CASSLSRGGGKEAFF. Supplemented by reference TRBV28 and TRBJ1-1, the full variable domain reads DVKVTQSSRYLVKRTGEKVFLECVQDMDHENMFWYRQDPGLGLRLIYFSYDVKMKEKGDIPEGYSVSREKKERFSLILESASTNQTSMYLCASSLSRGGGKEAFFGQGTRLTVV.